This TCR beta chain emerged from a study of blood T cell repertoires in COVID-19. This clone was observed a single time. The junction had 6 bases not matched to a gene; V was cut back by 6 bases and J by 3 bases. The CDR3 runs to 14 residues. Germline V gives CDR1 MNHEY, CDR2 SVGAGI. Source study methods: The assay estimated nucleated cells by amplifying reference gene primers. Sequencing used immunoSEQ multiplex PCR; TCRdb keeps in-frame clones, though not all of them. The DNA was the basis for D and trimming; V, J and clone size are from that table. The repertoire consists of some 97,000 clones, with just over 90% occurring once and the leading ten covering 1.5% to 2%.

The sample comprised peripheral blood. This clonotype was sampled from a man aged 55 to 69 with acute or convalescent COVID-19. V usage is TRBV6-5 and J usage is TRBJ2-5; 8 bases are shared with TRBD2. This CDR3 reads CASSRSGGEETQYF. CDR3 nucleotides: TGTGCCAGCAGCCGCAGCGGGGGTGAAGAGACCCAGTACTTC.